The following is a T cell receptor beta chain sequence with its context. This clonotype came up a few times. Its cognate antigen has yet to be identified. No per-base quality is available; no much larger clone lies one base away. The data stem from a study of spatial heterogeneity in lung cancer (dated by TCRdb to about 2019). Turning to the overall study: Beta-chain transcripts were consistently detected in greater numbers than alpha-chain transcripts, which likely reflects a higher abundance of beta-chain transcripts. Nonsynonymous mutation counts, determined by whole-exome sequencing of tumor tissue, were related to TCR repertoire features. The study quantitatively compared TCR alpha and beta repertoires across multiple tumor regions, matched nontumor lung and blood in non-small cell lung cancer. At surgery, both alpha and beta chains were TCR-sequenced in fewer than 250 tumor regions, approximately 64 matched nontumor lung samples and 56 PBMC samples. In the raw uncorrected reads, each unique combination of TCR and UMI appeared on average more than ten times.

Taken with the paper, the label for time point translates to: sample taken at primary tumor resection. Whole RNA extracted from tumor and nontumor lung tissue, or from cryopreserved PBMC samples, was used for TCR sequencing without cell sorting. Samples were obtained from approximately 77 patients with early-stage, untreated non-small cell lung cancer from the lung TRACERx cohort. A patient was chosen for TCR sequencing only when enough RNA was available from at least two tumor regions. On the study overall, not on this receptor specifically: Ubiquitous expanded tumor TCRs were found in blood more often at tumor resection than at routine follow-up. Confirming at a functional level the hypothesis that regional TCRs recognize regional mutations was considered to require additional single-cell paired TCR alpha and beta sequencing.

Libraries came from 5' RACE. Sequencing was carried out with a NextSeq 500. In the TCR library protocol, a unique molecular identifier was attached to each TCR cDNA molecule so that PCR and sequencing errors could be corrected. In the authors' own workflow: TCR identification, UMI-based error correction and CDR3 extraction were performed with Decombinator tools. Expanded TCRs were defined as those above a frequency of 2 per 1,000, corresponding to the top 1% of the tumor frequency distribution. Renyi diversity was calculated using the R vegan package after each repertoire was subsampled 100 times to 5,000 TCRs. CDR3 similarity networks were built from amino acid triplet string-kernel similarity, connecting CDR3s with pairwise similarity above 0.82. TCRdb cleaned the public reads at Q25 with fastp, built clones with MiXCR and kept in-frame beta chains. Duplicate CDR3 protein sequences are folded into a single record with the most common DNA and genes. TCRdb's processing, not the authors', yielded these V and J calls. This sample has about 38,000 distinct CDR3 sequences in its table, and around 7.5% of those were observed once. Together, the top ten hold 28% of the sample.

The CDR3 measures 12 amino acids from cysteine to phenylalanine. CDR3 DNA is the only sequence kept; it has 36 bases, read in frame from the first base. Taken from the germline V gene (reference sequence), the CDR1 and CDR2 loops are GTSNPN and SVGIG. At the junction V is shortened by 5 bases and J by 11 bases; bases outside the gene matches: 6. In this chain, TRBV30 is recombined with TRBJ2-3, with 11 bases aligning to TRBD1. The receptor was derived from a male donor with early-stage non-small cell lung cancer. The sample consisted of PBMCs, taken at surgery. CDR3 reads: CAWRTGGAEQYF. The sequenced DNA: TGTGCCTGGCGGACAGGGGGCGCCGAGCAGTATTTT. When the CDR3 is completed using the reference TRBV30 and TRBJ2-3 genes on either side, the full variable domain is SQTIHQWPATLVQPVGSPLSLECTVEGTSNPNLYWYRQAAGRGLQLLFYSVGIGQISSEVPQNLSASRPQDRQFILSSKKLLLSDSGFYLCAWRTGGAEQYFGPGTRLTVL.